This T cell receptor beta chain was profiled in a study of T-cell memory formation after mild COVID-19. Study-wide context: Largely donor-specific sequence clusters came from two donors. General study results and limits: Contracting CD8+ clones were enriched in EMRA, CD4+ mainly in CM and EM. Clones shrinking from day 15 to 85 showed even CD4/CD8 mixes; later expanders tilted CD4+. Clones from the second wave (peaking day 37) had unconfirmed SARS-CoV-2 specificity.

TCRdb reanalysed the 5' RACE reads using MiXCR and keeps one entry per CDR3 protein. Of hundreds of thousands of distinct CDR3 sequences in the sample, 20% to 25% are singletons; the top ten hold under 25%. This clonotype has a handful of counts. Its antigen is unknown. CDR1 is MGHRA, CDR2 YSYEKL, per germline. The V end lost 3 bases, the J end lost 3 bases, and 11 bases lay between the germline ends. This CDR3 contains 14 residues. Source material: PBMCs or a T cell subset sorted from them (not recorded which). This receptor was taken from a man aged 18-30 years who had mild COVID-19 (a few samples of this study predate the infection). Cell type and time point are not known. The rearrangement links TRBV4-1 to TRBJ2-5; D possibly corresponds to TRBD2 (6 bases). The CDR3 DNA reads TGCGCCAGCAGCCATCCGGGACTTAAAGAGACCCAGTACTTC. Translated, it gives CASSHPGLKETQYF.